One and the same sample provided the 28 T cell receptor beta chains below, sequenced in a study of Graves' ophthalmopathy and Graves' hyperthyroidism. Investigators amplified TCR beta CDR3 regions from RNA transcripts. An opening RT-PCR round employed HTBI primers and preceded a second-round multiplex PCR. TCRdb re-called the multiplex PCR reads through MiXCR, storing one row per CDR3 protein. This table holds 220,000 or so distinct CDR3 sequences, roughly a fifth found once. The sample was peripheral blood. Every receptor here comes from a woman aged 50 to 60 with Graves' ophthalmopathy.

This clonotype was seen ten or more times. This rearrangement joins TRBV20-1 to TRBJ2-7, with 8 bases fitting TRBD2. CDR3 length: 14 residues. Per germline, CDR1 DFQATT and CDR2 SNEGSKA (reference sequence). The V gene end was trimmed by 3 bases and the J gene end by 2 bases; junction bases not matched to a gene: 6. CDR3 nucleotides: TGCAGTGCTAGGACTAGCGAGAAAACCTACGAGCAGTACTTC. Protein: CSARTSEKTYEQYF.

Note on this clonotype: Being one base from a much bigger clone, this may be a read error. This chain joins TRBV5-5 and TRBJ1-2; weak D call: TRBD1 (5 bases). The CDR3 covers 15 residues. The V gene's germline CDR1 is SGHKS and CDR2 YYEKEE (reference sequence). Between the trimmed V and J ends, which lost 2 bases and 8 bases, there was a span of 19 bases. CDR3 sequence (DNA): TGTGCCAGCAGCTTTTCCGGGACGGTCAATATGGGCTACACCTTC. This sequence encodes CASSFSGTVNMGYTF.

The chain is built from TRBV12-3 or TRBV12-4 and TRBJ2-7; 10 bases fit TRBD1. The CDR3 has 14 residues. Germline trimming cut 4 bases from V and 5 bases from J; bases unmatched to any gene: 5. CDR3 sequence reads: CASSSGTGVDEQYF. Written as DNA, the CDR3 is TGTGCCAGCAGTTCCGGGACAGGGGTGGACGAGCAGTACTTC.

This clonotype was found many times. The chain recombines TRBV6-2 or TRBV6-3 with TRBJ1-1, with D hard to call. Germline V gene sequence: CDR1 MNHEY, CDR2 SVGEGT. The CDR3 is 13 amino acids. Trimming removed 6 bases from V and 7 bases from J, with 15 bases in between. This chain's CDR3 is CASRKELLREAFF. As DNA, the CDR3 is TGTGCCAGCAGAAAGGAACTTTTACGTGAAGCTTTCTTT.

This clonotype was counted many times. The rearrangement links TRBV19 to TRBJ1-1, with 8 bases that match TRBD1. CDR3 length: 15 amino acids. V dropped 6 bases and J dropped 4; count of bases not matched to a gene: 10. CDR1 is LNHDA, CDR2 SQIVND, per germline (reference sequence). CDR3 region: CASRFLDRDTTEAFF. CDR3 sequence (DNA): TGTGCCAGTAGATTTTTGGACAGGGATACCACTGAAGCTTTCTTT. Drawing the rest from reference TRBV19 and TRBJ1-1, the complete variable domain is DGGITQSPKYLFRKEGQNVTLSCEQNLNHDAMYWYRQDPGQGLRLIYYSQIVNDFQKGDIAEGYSVSREKKESFPLTVTSAQKNPTAFYLCASRFLDRDTTEAFFGQGTRLTVV.

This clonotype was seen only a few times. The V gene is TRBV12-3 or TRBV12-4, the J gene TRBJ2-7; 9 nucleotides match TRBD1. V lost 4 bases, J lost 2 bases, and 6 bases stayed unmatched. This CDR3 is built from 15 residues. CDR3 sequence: CASSYPGTGTYEQYF. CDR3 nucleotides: TGTGCCAGCAGTTATCCCGGGACAGGGACCTACGAGCAGTACTTC.

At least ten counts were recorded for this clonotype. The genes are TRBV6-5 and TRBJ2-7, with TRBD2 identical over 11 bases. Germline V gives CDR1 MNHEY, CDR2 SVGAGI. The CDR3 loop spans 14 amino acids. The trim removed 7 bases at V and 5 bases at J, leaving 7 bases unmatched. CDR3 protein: CASKGALAGDEQYF. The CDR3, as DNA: TGTGCCAGCAAGGGGGCACTAGCGGGAGACGAGCAGTACTTC.

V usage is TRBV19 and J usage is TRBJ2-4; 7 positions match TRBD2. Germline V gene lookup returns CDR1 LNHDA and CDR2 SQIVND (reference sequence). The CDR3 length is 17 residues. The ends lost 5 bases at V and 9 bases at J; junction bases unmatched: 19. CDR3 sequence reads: CASSQATAGIVGGIQYF. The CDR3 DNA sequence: TGTGCCAGTAGTCAGGCGACAGCGGGGATAGTCGGGGGCATTCAGTACTTC.

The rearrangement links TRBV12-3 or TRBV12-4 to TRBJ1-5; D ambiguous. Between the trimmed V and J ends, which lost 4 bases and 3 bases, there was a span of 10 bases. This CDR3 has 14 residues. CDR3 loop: CASSSGGNNQPQHF. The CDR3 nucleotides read TGTGCCAGCAGTTCGGGAGGAAACAATCAGCCCCAGCATTTT.

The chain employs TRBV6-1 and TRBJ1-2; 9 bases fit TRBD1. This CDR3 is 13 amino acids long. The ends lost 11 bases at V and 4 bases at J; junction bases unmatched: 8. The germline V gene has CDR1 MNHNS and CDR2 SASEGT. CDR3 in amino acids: CAVAGQGSYGYTF. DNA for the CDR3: TGTGCCGTGGCGGGACAGGGATCCTATGGCTACACCTTC.

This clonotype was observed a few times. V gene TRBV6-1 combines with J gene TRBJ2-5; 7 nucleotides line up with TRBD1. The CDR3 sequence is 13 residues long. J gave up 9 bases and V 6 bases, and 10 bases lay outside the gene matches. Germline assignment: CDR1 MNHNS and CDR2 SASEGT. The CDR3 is CASSRGSSLAQYF. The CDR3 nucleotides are TGTGCCAGCAGCAGGGGGTCATCCCTGGCCCAGTACTTC.

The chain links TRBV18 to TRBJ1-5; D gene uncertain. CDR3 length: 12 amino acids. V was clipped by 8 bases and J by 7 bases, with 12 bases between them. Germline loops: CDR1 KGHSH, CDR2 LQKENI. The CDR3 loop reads CASTIPGQPQHF. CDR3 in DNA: TGTGCCAGCACTATACCGGGGCAGCCCCAGCATTTT.

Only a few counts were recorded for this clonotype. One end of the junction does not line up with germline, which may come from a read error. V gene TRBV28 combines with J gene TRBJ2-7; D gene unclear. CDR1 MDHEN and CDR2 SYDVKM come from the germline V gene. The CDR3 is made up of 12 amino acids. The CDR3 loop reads CACSSALFEQYF. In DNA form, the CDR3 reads TGTGCCTGCAGTTCGGCTCTGTTCGAGCAGTACTTC.

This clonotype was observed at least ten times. The CDR3 coding sequence is TGCAGCGTCCATGGGGGCGGACTAGCGGGACTAAGCTCCTACGAGCAGTACTTC. Translation: CSVHGGGLAGLSSYEQYF. This chain connects TRBV29-1 to TRBJ2-7; TRBD2 agrees at 12 bases. With 6 bases clipped from V and 0 bases from J, the junction kept 15 bases outside the gene matches. The length of the CDR3 is 18 residues. Germline V gene lookup returns CDR1 SQVTM and CDR2 ANQGSEA.

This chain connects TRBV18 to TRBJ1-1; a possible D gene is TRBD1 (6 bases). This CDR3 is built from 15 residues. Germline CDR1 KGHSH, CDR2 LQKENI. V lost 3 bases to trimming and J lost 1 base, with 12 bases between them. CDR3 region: CASSPSTGTNTEAFF. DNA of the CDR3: TGTGCCAGCTCACCCTCGACAGGAACGAACACTGAAGCTTTCTTT.

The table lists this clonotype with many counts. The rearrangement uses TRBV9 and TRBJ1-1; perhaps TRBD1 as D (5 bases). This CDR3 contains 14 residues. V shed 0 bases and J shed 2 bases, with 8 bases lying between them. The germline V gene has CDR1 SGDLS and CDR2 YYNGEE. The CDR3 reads CASSVVGTNTEAFF. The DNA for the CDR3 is TGTGCCAGCAGCGTAGTAGGGACCAACACTGAAGCTTTCTTT.

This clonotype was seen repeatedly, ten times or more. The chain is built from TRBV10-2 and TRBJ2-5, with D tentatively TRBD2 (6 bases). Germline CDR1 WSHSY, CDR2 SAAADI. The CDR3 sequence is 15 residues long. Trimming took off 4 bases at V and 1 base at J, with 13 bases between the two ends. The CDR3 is CASSARDSGQETQYF. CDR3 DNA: TGCGCCAGCAGTGCAAGGGATAGCGGCCAAGAGACCCAGTACTTC.

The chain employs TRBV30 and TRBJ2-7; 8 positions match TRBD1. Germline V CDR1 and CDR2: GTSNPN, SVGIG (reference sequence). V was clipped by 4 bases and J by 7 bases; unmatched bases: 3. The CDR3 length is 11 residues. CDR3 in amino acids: CAWKTGVEQYF. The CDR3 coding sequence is TGTGCCTGGAAGACAGGGGTGGAGCAGTACTTC.

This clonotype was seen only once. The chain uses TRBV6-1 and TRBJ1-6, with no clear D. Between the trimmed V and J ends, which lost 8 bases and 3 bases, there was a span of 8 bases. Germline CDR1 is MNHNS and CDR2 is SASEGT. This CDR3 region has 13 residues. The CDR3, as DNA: TGTGCCAGCTTTGGATTCTATAATTCACCCCTCCACTTT. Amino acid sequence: CASFGFYNSPLHF.

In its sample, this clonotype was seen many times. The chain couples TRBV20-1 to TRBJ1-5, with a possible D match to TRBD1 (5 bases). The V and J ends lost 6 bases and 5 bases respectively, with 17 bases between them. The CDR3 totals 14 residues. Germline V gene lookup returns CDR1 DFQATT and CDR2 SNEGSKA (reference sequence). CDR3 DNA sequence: TGCAGTGCCATTCTAGATAGAGGGGATCAGCCCCAGCATTTT. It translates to CSAILDRGDQPQHF.

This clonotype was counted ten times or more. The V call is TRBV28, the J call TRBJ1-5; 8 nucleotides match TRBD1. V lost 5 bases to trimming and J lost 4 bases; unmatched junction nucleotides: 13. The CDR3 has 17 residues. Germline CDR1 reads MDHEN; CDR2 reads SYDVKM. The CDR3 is CASSPGDRKKGNQPQHF. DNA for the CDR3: TGTGCCAGCAGTCCCGGGGACAGGAAAAAAGGAAATCAGCCCCAGCATTTT.

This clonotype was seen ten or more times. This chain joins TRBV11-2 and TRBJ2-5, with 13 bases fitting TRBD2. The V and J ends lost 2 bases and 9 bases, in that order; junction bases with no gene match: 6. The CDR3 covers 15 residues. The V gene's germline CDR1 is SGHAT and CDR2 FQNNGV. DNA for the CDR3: TGTGCCAGCAGCTTATCTGGACTAGCGGGAGCCTCCCAGTACTTC. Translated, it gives CASSLSGLAGASQYF.

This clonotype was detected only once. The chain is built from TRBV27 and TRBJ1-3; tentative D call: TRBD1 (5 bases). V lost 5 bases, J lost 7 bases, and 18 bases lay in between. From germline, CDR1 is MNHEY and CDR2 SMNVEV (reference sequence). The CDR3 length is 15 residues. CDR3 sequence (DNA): TGTGCCAGCAGTCCAACCGGTATAGGGGACAACACCATATATTTT. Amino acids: CASSPTGIGDNTIYF.

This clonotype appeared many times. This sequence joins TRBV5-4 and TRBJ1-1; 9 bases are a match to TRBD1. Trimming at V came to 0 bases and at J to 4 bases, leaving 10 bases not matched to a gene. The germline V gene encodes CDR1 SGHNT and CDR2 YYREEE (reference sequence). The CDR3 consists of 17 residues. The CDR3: CASSLDQDRGWSTEAFF. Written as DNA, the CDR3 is TGTGCCAGCAGCTTGGATCAGGACAGGGGATGGAGCACTGAAGCTTTCTTT.

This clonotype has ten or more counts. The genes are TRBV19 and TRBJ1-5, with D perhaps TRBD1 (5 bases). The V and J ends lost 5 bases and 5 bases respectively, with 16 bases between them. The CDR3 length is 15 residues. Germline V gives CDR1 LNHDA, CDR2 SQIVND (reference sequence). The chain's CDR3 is CASSVKLRGDQPQHF. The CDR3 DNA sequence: TGTGCCAGTAGTGTAAAGCTCCGGGGGGATCAGCCCCAGCATTTT.

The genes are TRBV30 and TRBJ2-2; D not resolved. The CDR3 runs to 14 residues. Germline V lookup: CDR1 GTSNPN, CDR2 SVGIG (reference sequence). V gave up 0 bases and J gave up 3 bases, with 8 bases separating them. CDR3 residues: CAWSVTRYTGELFF. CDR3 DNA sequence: TGTGCCTGGAGTGTAACCCGGTACACCGGGGAGCTGTTTTTT.

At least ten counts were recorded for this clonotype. The CDR3 is CASSLAPRGGVAFF. CDR3 coding DNA: TGTGCCAGCAGTTTAGCGCCACGGGGTGGAGTAGCTTTCTTT. V is TRBV12-3 or TRBV12-4 and J is TRBJ1-1; D not resolved. V was clipped by 0 bases and J by 10 bases, with 15 bases between them. The CDR3 covers 14 residues.

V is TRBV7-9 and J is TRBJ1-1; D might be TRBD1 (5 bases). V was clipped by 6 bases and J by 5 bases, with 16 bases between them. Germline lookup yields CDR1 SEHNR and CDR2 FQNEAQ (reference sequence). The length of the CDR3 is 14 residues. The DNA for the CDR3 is TGTGCCAGCAGTTCGGACACCTTGAGGACTGAAGCTTTCTTT. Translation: CASSSDTLRTEAFF.